The 30 T cell receptor beta chains presented below share a single source sample, sequenced in a study of Tregs in tolerant kidney transplant recipients. Only in-frame clones appear in the TCRdb table, and some are missing; sequencing was by immunoSEQ multiplex PCR. The clone table shows more than 30,000 clones, with the ten largest holding roughly an eighth. The input for sequencing was CD8+ T cells from blood, taken before the transplant. These receptors were collected from a human donor who received a combined kidney and bone marrow transplant.

About this clone itself: The read gets to within 3 residues of the CDR3 end, and the germline J gene fills in the rest. V and J are TRBV11-1 and TRBJ2-7; maybe TRBD1 (6 bases). Trimming shortened V by 2 bases and J by 2 bases, and 7 bases separated the two germline ends. This CDR3 has 13 residues. Germline V CDR1 and CDR2: SGHAT, FQDESV (reference sequence). The CDR3 DNA, read in part, is TGTGCCAGCAGCTTACAGGGGACCTACGAG. Its protein is CASSLQGTYE. The full CDR3 sequence reads CASSLQGTYEQYF.

Regarding this clone: From the germline J gene comes the end of the CDR3, since the read stops 3 residues before it. The gene calls are TRBV6-2 or TRBV6-3 and TRBJ2-5, with a weak D call TRBD2 (6 bases). Deletions cut 7 bases from V and 1 base from J, with 10 bases between. Germline assignment: CDR1 MNHEY and CDR2 SVGEGT. The CDR3 covers 13 residues. The sequenced part of the CDR3 DNA is TGTGCCAGCACTCGCGGGATCCAAGAGACC. Translated, it gives CASTRGIQET. The CDR3 reads in full as CASTRGIQETQYF.

Remarks on this clone: The observed sequence ends 3 residues before the CDR3 terminus, with the missing tail filled in from the germline J gene. The chain couples TRBV20-1 to TRBJ2-7; 7 bases are shared with TRBD2. Looked up from germline, CDR1 is DFQATT and CDR2 is SNEGSKA (reference sequence). Trimming cost V 5 bases and J 3 bases; bases outside gene matches: 1. This CDR3 has 11 amino acids. CDR3 sequence reads: CSAGRGYEQYF. Incomplete CDR3 DNA: TGCAGTGCTGGGAGGGGCTACGAG.

As to this clone: Sequencing ends 3 residues short of the CDR3 end; the germline J gene provides the rest. The V gene is TRBV20-1, the J gene TRBJ2-7; D is perhaps TRBD2 (6 bases). Germline CDR1 and CDR2: DFQATT and SNEGSKA (reference sequence). V was shortened by 0 bases and J by 2 bases, with 11 bases between the two germline ends. This CDR3 contains 14 residues. CDR3 in amino acids: CSARDLRGTYEQYF. The part of the CDR3 DNA that was read is TGCAGTGCTAGAGATCTACGGGGGACCTACGAG.

In the case of this clone: The CDR3 end lies 3 residues beyond the end of the read and is filled in from the germline J gene. The gene calls are TRBV19 and TRBJ2-5, with 7 bases lining up with TRBD2. The CDR3 loop spans 17 amino acids. V dropped 1 base and J dropped 5; count of bases not matched to a gene: 13. The germline V gene has CDR1 LNHDA and CDR2 SQIVND (reference sequence). Incomplete CDR3 DNA: TGTGCCAGTAGTATAGCCGCACTCCGGACTAGTGCGGAGACC. Encoded protein: CASSIAALRTSAET. The full CDR3 sequence reads CASSIAALRTSAETQYF. Using reference TRBV19 and TRBJ2-5 for the parts outside the CDR3, the full variable domain is DGGITQSPKYLFRKEGQNVTLSCEQNLNHDAMYWYRQDPGQGLRLIYYSQIVNDFQKGDIAEGYSVSREKKESFPLTVTSAQKNPTAFYLCASSIAALRTSAETQYFGPGTRLLVL.

Remarks on this clone: The read ends 3 residues before the CDR3 terminus; that terminus is restored from the germline J gene. This rearrangement joins TRBV2 to TRBJ2-7; D remains ambiguous. The CDR3 covers 13 residues. Deletions cut 4 bases from V and 2 bases from J, with 9 bases between. Germline V gene sequence: CDR1 SNHLY, CDR2 FYNNEI. The CDR3 sequence is CASSVSAAYEQYF. CDR3 DNA (partial): TGTGCCAGCAGTGTGAGCGCGGCCTACGAG.

In regard to this clone: The CDR3 end falls 3 residues outside the read, so it is completed with the germline J gene. The chain couples TRBV7-9 to TRBJ2-7; D perhaps matches TRBD1 (6 bases). This CDR3 spans 13 amino acids. Deletions cut 8 bases from V and 1 base from J, with 12 bases between. The germline V gene encodes CDR1 SEHNR and CDR2 FQNEAQ (reference sequence). This CDR3 reads CASSDRQSYEQYF. CDR3 bases read: TGTGCCAGCTCAGACAGGCAGTCCTACGAG. The entire variable domain, with the rest obtained from reference TRBV7-9 and TRBJ2-7, is as follows: DTGVSQNPRHKITKRGQNVTFRCDPISEHNRLYWYRQTLGQGPEFLTYFQNEAQLEKSRLLSDRFSAERPKGSFSTLEIQRTEQGDSAMYLCASSDRQSYEQYFGPGTRLTVT.

Of note for this clone: The read terminates 3 residues ahead of where the CDR3 ends, so the germline J gene completes it. The rearrangement links TRBV7-2 to TRBJ2-7, with TRBD2 matching over 7 bases. Trimming at V came to 2 bases and at J to 2 bases, leaving 6 bases not matched to a gene. In germline, CDR1 is SGHTA, CDR2 FQGNSA. The CDR3 contains 15 residues. The CDR3 sequence: CASSLILGGTYEQYF. The sequenced CDR3 bases are TGTGCCAGCAGCTTAATCCTGGGGGGGACCTACGAG.

As to this clone: The read stops 3 residues short of the end of the CDR3; the missing end is completed from the germline J gene. This chain connects TRBV7-2 to TRBJ2-7; TRBD2 agrees at 7 bases. Germline V gene lookup returns CDR1 SGHTA and CDR2 FQGNSA. J gave up 2 bases and V 1 base, and 5 bases lay outside the gene matches. CDR3 length: 15 residues. This CDR3 reads CASSLGASGTYEQYF. The CDR3 bases that were read are TGTGCCAGCAGCTTAGGGGCTAGCGGTACCTACGAG.

Points on this clone: The sequence runs out 3 residues before the end of the CDR3; the remainder is reconstructed from the germline J gene. The chain carries TRBV19 and TRBJ2-7; TRBD1 might be the D (6 bases). The CDR3 extends over 14 amino acids. V lost 5 bases, J lost 1 base, and 12 bases lay in between. CDR1 and CDR2 (germline): LNHDA, SQIVND (reference sequence). The CDR3 region is CASSPGTPSYEQYF. The part of the CDR3 DNA that was read is TGTGCCAGTAGTCCCGGGACACCATCCTACGAG.

Comments on this clone: The CDR3 is cut off 3 residues early in the read; its end comes from the germline J gene. The chain carries TRBV30 and TRBJ1-4; D is undetermined. Germline V lookup: CDR1 GTSNPN, CDR2 SVGIG (reference sequence). This CDR3 has 13 amino acids. The ends were cut back, 2 bases at V and 8 bases at J, with 12 bases in the middle. CDR3 bases read: TGTGCCTGGAGTCTAACAACGGGGGAAAAA. This codes for CAWSLTTGEK. The CDR3 in its entirety is CAWSLTTGEKLFF. The variable domain in full, with the rest retrieved from reference TRBV30 and TRBJ1-4, is SQTIHQWPATLVQPVGSPLSLECTVEGTSNPNLYWYRQAAGRGLQLLFYSVGIGQISSEVPQNLSASRPQDRQFILSSKKLLLSDSGFYLCAWSLTTGEKLFFGSGTQLSVL.

For this clone: The read is 3 residues too short to cover the CDR3 end, so that end is filled in from the germline J gene. The chain is built from TRBV9 and TRBJ1-2, with 11 bases lining up with TRBD1. Per germline, CDR1 SGDLS and CDR2 YYNGEE. Trimming cost V 3 bases and J 4 bases; bases outside gene matches: 11. The CDR3 totals 17 residues. CDR3 loop: CASSGWEGDRGVYGYTF. CDR3 DNA (partial): TGTGCCAGCAGCGGATGGGAAGGGGACAGGGGGGTCTATGGC.

Remarks on this clone: The observed sequence ends 3 residues before the CDR3 terminus, with the missing tail filled in from the germline J gene. This chain joins TRBV2 and TRBJ2-3; TRBD2 aligns across 10 bases. The trim removed 6 bases at V and 2 bases at J, leaving 5 bases unmatched. The CDR3 totals 15 residues. The V gene's germline CDR1 is SNHLY and CDR2 FYNNEI. CDR3 sequence: CASSGLAALTDTQYF. The sequenced part of the CDR3 DNA is TGTGCCAGCAGCGGACTAGCGGCCCTCACAGATACG.

CDR3 bases read: TGTGCCAGCAGCCAAGGGTCCAGGAGAGAGACC. Its protein is CASSQGSRRET. The full CDR3 sequence reads CASSQGSRRETQYF. The V and J genes are TRBV7-9 and TRBJ2-5; no clear D gene. With the read ending 3 residues before the CDR3 end, the germline J gene is used to fill in that end. V was clipped by 5 bases and J by 4 bases, with 14 bases between them. The V gene's germline CDR1 is SEHNR and CDR2 FQNEAQ (reference sequence). The CDR3 is 14 amino acids.

In the case of this clone: With the read ending 3 residues before the CDR3 end, the germline J gene is used to fill in that end. The chain is built from TRBV18 and TRBJ2-2, with TRBD1 identical over 11 bases. Germline CDR1 is KGHSH and CDR2 is LQKENI. V lost 4 bases, J lost 0 bases, and 10 bases stayed unmatched. The CDR3 is 19 amino acids. CDR3 DNA, as far as it was read: TGTGCCAGCTCACTTCTGGACAGGGGGCTTGCGGCGAACACCGGGGAG. This translates into CASSLLDRGLAANTGE. The entire CDR3 protein is CASSLLDRGLAANTGELFF.

In the case of this clone: The CDR3 extends 3 residues past the end of the read, so its final part is completed from the germline J gene. The chain employs TRBV10-2 and TRBJ1-5; D gene unclear. Germline V gene lookup returns CDR1 WSHSY and CDR2 SAAADI. V gave up 2 bases and J gave up 0 bases, with 8 bases separating them. This CDR3 is 15 amino acids long. Incomplete CDR3 DNA: TGCGCCAGCAGTGAGACAGAGGATAGCAATCAGCCC. It is translated as CASSETEDSNQP. The whole CDR3 region reads CASSETEDSNQPQHF.

On this clone itself: With the read ending 3 residues before the CDR3 end, the germline J gene is used to fill in that end. The chain couples TRBV20-1 to TRBJ1-3; D remains unclear. With 3 bases removed from V and 0 bases from J, the gap between germline ends came to 18 bases. This CDR3 region has 17 residues. The V gene's germline CDR1 is DFQATT and CDR2 SNEGSKA (reference sequence). CDR3 loop: CSASSSQSTSSGNTIYF. The sequenced CDR3 bases are TGCAGTGCTAGTAGTTCGCAGTCGACATCCTCTGGAAACACC.

Comment on this clone: Read data end 3 residues before the CDR3 end; the end is taken from the germline J gene. The chain couples TRBV7-9 to TRBJ2-5, with D tentatively TRBD1 (5 bases). With 6 bases removed from V and 2 bases from J, the gap between germline ends came to 10 bases. CDR3 length equals 13 residues. Germline loops: CDR1 SEHNR, CDR2 FQNEAQ (reference sequence). The CDR3 loop reads CASSLTEQETQYF. The sequenced CDR3 bases are TGTGCCAGCAGTTTGACAGAACAAGAGACC.

A remark on this clone: Read coverage stops 3 residues before the CDR3 terminus; the germline J gene supplies the remainder. The gene calls are TRBV20-1 and TRBJ2-1, with 13 nucleotides matching TRBD2. Germline V gene data show CDR1 as DFQATT and CDR2 as SNEGSKA (reference sequence). Germline trimming cut 6 bases from V and 4 bases from J; bases unmatched to any gene: 9. CDR3 length: 16 amino acids. The CDR3 protein is CSASKGLAGLYNEQFF. CDR3 DNA, as far as it was read: TGCAGTGCAAGTAAGGGACTAGCGGGACTATACAATGAG.

With respect to this clone: Sequencing ends 3 residues short of the CDR3 end; the germline J gene provides the rest. The V gene is TRBV7-2, the J gene TRBJ2-7; the match to TRBD1 covers 9 bases. Germline V gene data show CDR1 as SGHTA and CDR2 as FQGNSA. J lost 3 bases, V lost 3 bases, and 3 bases had no gene match. The CDR3 totals 14 residues. CDR3 region: CASSFWDRDYEQYF. The CDR3 bases that were read are TGTGCCAGCAGCTTCTGGGACAGGGACTACGAG.

For this clone: The read falls 3 residues short of the CDR3 end, and the missing part is taken from the germline J gene. The chain combines TRBV20-1 with TRBJ2-1; TRBD2 aligns across 8 bases. This CDR3 is built from 14 residues. The V and J ends lost 2 bases and 8 bases, in that order; junction bases with no gene match: 8. Per germline, CDR1 DFQATT and CDR2 SNEGSKA (reference sequence). The chain's CDR3 is CSARKREPGDEQFF. The sequenced part of the CDR3 DNA is TGCAGTGCTAGAAAGCGGGAGCCCGGCGATGAG.

For this clone: The CDR3 end falls 3 residues outside the read, so it is completed with the germline J gene. This sequence joins TRBV6-1 and TRBJ1-1; D not certain. This CDR3 has 15 residues. Per the germline V gene, CDR1 is MNHNS and CDR2 is SASEGT. V was clipped by 1 base and J by 3 bases, with 12 bases between them. CDR3 DNA (partial): TGTGCCAGCAGTGAAGGTCTCCCACTGGACACTGAA. It specifies CASSEGLPLDTE. The complete CDR3 reads CASSEGLPLDTEAFF.

Points on this clone: The CDR3 is cut off 3 residues early in the read; its end comes from the germline J gene. This chain joins TRBV29-1 and TRBJ1-2; the D gene is possibly TRBD1 (5 bases). The CDR3 is 13 residues long. Germline CDR1 SQVTM, CDR2 ANQGSEA. Between the trimmed V and J ends, which lost 4 bases and 4 bases, there was a span of 13 bases. CDR3 DNA (partial): TGCAGCGTTGTGGGAAGACAGCTCTATGGC. It encodes CSVVGRQLYG. The full-length CDR3 reads as CSVVGRQLYGYTF.

CDR3 region: CASSDSYNEQFF. Incomplete CDR3 DNA: TGTGCCAGCAGTGATAGCTACAATGAG. The chain joins TRBV2 to TRBJ2-1; D gene unclear. The CDR3 end falls 3 residues outside the read, so it is completed with the germline J gene. The CDR3 length is 12 residues. Trimming shortened V by 3 bases and J by 3 bases, and 3 bases separated the two germline ends. Germline V gene data show CDR1 as SNHLY and CDR2 as FYNNEI.

For this clone: The read is 3 residues too short to cover the CDR3 end, so that end is filled in from the germline J gene. The rearrangement uses TRBV7-9 and TRBJ1-2; TRBD1 aligns across 8 bases. This CDR3 is 14 amino acids long. Per germline, CDR1 SEHNR and CDR2 FQNEAQ (reference sequence). J gave up 6 bases and V 1 base, and 4 bases lay outside the gene matches. The chain's CDR3 is CASSLGQGIDGYTF. CDR3 DNA, as far as it was read: TGTGCCAGCAGCTTAGGACAGGGGATCGATGGC. Using reference TRBV7-9 and TRBJ1-2 for the parts outside the CDR3, the full variable domain is DTGVSQNPRHKITKRGQNVTFRCDPISEHNRLYWYRQTLGQGPEFLTYFQNEAQLEKSRLLSDRFSAERPKGSFSTLEIQRTEQGDSAMYLCASSLGQGIDGYTFGSGTRLTVV.

The CDR3 spells CASSLSDGHYGYTF. The sequenced CDR3 bases are TGTGCCAGCAGCTTATCAGATGGGCACTATGGC. The chain uses TRBV7-9 and TRBJ1-2; no firm D call. The read stops 3 residues short of the end of the CDR3; the missing end is completed from the germline J gene. Trimming took 2 bases from V and 3 from J, leaving 10 bases between them. The CDR3 runs to 14 residues. Germline assignment: CDR1 SEHNR and CDR2 FQNEAQ (reference sequence).

On this clone: The read gets to within 3 residues of the CDR3 end, and the germline J gene fills in the rest. The chain links TRBV10-3 to TRBJ2-7; D may be TRBD2 (5 bases). Germline values: CDR1 ENHRY, CDR2 SYGVKD. V lost 6 bases and J lost 3, with 18 bases in between. The CDR3 loop spans 15 amino acids. The sequenced CDR3 bases are TGTGCCATCAGGGAGGCTAGAACTGGATACTACGAG. It codes for CAIREARTGYYE. Given in full, the CDR3 is CAIREARTGYYEQYF.

On this clone itself: The CDR3 goes on 3 residues after the read ends, and that part is filled in from the germline J gene. The chain has TRBV20-1 and TRBJ2-1; 16 nucleotides line up with TRBD2. The CDR3 length is 16 residues. The V gene end was trimmed by 2 bases and the J gene end by 9 bases; junction bases not matched to a gene: 7. CDR1 is DFQATT and CDR2 is SNEGSKA in the germline V gene (reference sequence). The CDR3 here is CSARPGTSGRASEQFF. The CDR3 bases that were read are TGCAGTGCTAGACCCGGGACTAGCGGGAGGGCCTCTGAG.

For this clone: The CDR3 is cut off 3 residues early in the read; its end comes from the germline J gene. The J gene is TRBJ1-1, the V gene TRBV5-4, with 7 bases identical to TRBD1. The germline V gene encodes CDR1 SGHNT and CDR2 YYREEE (reference sequence). The V segment lost 1 base and the J segment 7 bases; nucleotides outside the gene matches: 1. This CDR3 is 12 amino acids long. The CDR3 bases that were read are TGTGCCAGCAGCTTGCGACAGGGTGAA. This codes for CASSLRQGE. The full-length CDR3 reads as CASSLRQGEAFF. Full variable domain (outside the CDR3, taken from reference TRBV5-4 and TRBJ1-1): ETGVTQSPTHLIKTRGQQVTLRCSSQSGHNTVSWYQQALGQGPQFIFQYYREEENGRGNFPPRFSGLQFPNYSSELNVNALELDDSALYLCASSLRQGEAFFGQGTRLTVV.

About this clone: The read gets to within 3 residues of the CDR3 end, and the germline J gene fills in the rest. The V and J genes are TRBV10-1 and TRBJ1-2, with a possible D match to TRBD1 (6 bases). Trimming stripped 6 bases from V and 5 bases from J, with 13 bases between. Germline V gene data show CDR1 as WNHNN and CDR2 as SYGVQD (reference sequence). There are 13 residues in the CDR3. The CDR3 is CASRTGRIYGYTF. The covered CDR3 bases are TGCGCCAGCAGGACAGGCCGTATTTATGGC.